A selection of T cell receptor beta chains follows, all from one sample in a study of shared clonotypes between healthy human individuals. The protocol was immunoSEQ multiplex PCR, while the TCRdb copy is restricted to in-frame clones and leaves out a portion. The sample shows 2.5 million or so clones, more than 90% of them seen only once. The specimen sequenced was naive CD4+ T cells sorted from blood. The source is a young man in good health. The CDR3 runs from the conserved cysteine through the conserved F or W. Each record gives: CDR3 DNA, CDR3 protein, D gene, V gene, J gene, clone size. D genes are given only for firm matches. The size entry is marked missing in some rows and otherwise reads once, few, many or a size class.

TGTGCCAGCAGCGTAGGAGGAGGGTCTAACTATGGCTACACCTTC	CASSVGGGSNYGYTF	-	TRBV9	TRBJ1-2	-
TGTGCCAGCAGTTATACGACGGGGACCCAGTACTTC	CASSYTTGTQYF	-	TRBV6-5	TRBJ2-5	-
TGTGCCAGCAGCCTAGGGGGGGCAGGGGTCGAGCAGTTCTTC	CASSLGGAGVEQFF	-	TRBV14	TRBJ2-1	-
TGTGCCAGCGACAGGCCCCCCTACGAGCAGTACTTC	CASDRPPYEQYF	-	TRBV6-6	TRBJ2-7	-
TGTGCCAGCAGCTACGCAGGGGCAACGGGGGGCACTGAAGCTTTCTTT	CASSYAGATGGTEAFF	-	TRBV7-9	TRBJ1-1	once
TGTGCCAGCAGTGTGGCAGGGTGGATGATCTACGAGCAGTACTTC	CASSVAGWMIYEQYF	-	TRBV25-1	TRBJ2-7	-
TGTGCCAGCAGCGACACAGGGGCTGCGAACACTGAAGCTTTCTTT	CASSDTGAANTEAFF	TRBD1	TRBV7-3	TRBJ1-1	-
TGTGCCAGCAGCTTAGAAGTCGGCGGACAGGTCCGAAAGTTTTGCTATGGCTACACCTTC	CASSLEVGGQVRKFCYGYTF	TRBD1	TRBV11-3	TRBJ1-2	-
TGCGCCAGCAGCCAAGAGGAATGGGGCGTTCAATCTGGAAACACCATATATTTT	CASSQEEWGVQSGNTIYF	-	TRBV4-1	TRBJ1-3	-
TGTGCCAGCAGTGCCCAAACTAGCGCAGATACGCAGTATTTT	CASSAQTSADTQYF	TRBD2	TRBV2	TRBJ2-3	-
TGTGCCAGCAGTTTCCGGGACGGGAATTCACCCCTCCACTTT	CASSFRDGNSPLHF	-	TRBV27	TRBJ1-6	-
TGTGCCAGCAGTTCCGACAGAAATTCACCCCTCCACTTT	CASSSDRNSPLHF	-	TRBV27	TRBJ1-6	-
TGTGCCAGCAGCCAACAGGGGGTTAACACTGAAGCTTTCTTT	CASSQQGVNTEAFF	TRBD1	TRBV5-4	TRBJ1-1	-
TGTGCCAGCAGCGTAGGCGGAACAGGGGCTAATGAAAAACTGTTTTTT	CASSVGGTGANEKLFF	TRBD1	TRBV9	TRBJ1-4	-
TGCGCCAGCGGCTTGACGGGGAAGGTTGATACGCAGTATTTT	CASGLTGKVDTQYF	-	TRBV10-2	TRBJ2-3	-
TGTGCCAGCAGCTGGGGACAGGGGTCCGGGGAGCTGTTTTTT	CASSWGQGSGELFF	TRBD1	TRBV6-1	TRBJ2-2	-
TGTGCCAGTAGTACCTTTAACAGGGCCTACGAGCAGTACTTC	CASSTFNRAYEQYF	-	TRBV19	TRBJ2-7	-
TGTGCCAGCAGCCACTCAACAGGGCTGAACACTGAAGCTTTCTTT	CASSHSTGLNTEAFF	-	TRBV11-2	TRBJ1-1	-
TGTGCCAGCGGGGTAGCGGGAGGGAATGAGCAGTTCTTC	CASGVAGGNEQFF	TRBD2	TRBV9	TRBJ2-1	-
TGTGCCAGCAGTTATGGAGGGACCACTGAAGCTTTCTTT	CASSYGGTTEAFF	-	TRBV6-5	TRBJ1-1	once
TGTGCCAGTAGTCTACAGGTTGGGTCACCCCTCCACTTT	CASSLQVGSPLHF	-	TRBV19	TRBJ1-6	-
TGTGCCAGCAGGCTTCTGGGAGACACAGATACGCAGTATTTT	CASRLLGDTDTQYF	-	TRBV6-5	TRBJ2-3	once